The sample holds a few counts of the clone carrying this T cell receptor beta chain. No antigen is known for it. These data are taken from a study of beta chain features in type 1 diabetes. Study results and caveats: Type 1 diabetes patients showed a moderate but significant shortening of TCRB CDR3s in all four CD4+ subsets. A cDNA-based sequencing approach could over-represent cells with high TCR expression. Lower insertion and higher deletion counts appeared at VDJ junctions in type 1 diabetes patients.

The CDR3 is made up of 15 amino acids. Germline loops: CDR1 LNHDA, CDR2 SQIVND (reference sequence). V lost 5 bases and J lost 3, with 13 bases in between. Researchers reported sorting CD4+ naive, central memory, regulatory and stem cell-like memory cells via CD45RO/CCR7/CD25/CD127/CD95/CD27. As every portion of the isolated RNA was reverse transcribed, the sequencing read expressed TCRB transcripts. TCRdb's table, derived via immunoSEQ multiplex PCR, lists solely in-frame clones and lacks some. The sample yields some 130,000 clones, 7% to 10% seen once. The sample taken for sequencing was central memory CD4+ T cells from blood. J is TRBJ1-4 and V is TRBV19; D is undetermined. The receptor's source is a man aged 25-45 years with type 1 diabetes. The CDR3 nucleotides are TGTGCCAGTAGTCCCTCCGACGGAGCTAATGAAAAACTGTTTTTT. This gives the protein CASSPSDGANEKLFF.